This T cell receptor beta chain was retrieved from a study of T cell changes during pregnancy in multiple sclerosis (dated by TCRdb to about 2019). Regarding the complete study: The study looked at changes in the T cell repertoire across pregnancy in women with multiple sclerosis.

This clone came up once. The antigen it binds to is not known. This clone may be a read error of a much larger clone one base away. The CDR3 sequence holds 13 residues, the cysteine and phenylalanine included. The sequence is cut down to CDR3 DNA, 39 bases in frame from base 1. V is reduced by 5 bases and J by 6 bases, leaving a spacing of 11 bases between them. The germline V gene encodes CDR1 MNHNS and CDR2 SASEGT. The receptor library was made with the immunoSEQ multiplex PCR assay. Here the immuneACCESS table is served through TCRdb, limited to in-frame sequences with V and J called. Missing clones are a known gap in these copies; in checked studies unresolved V genes cover under half, and the rest lacks a known reason. The sample table shows tens of thousands of clones, and over 85% are seen once. 2% of the sample rests with the top ten.

Sequenced material: peripheral blood, taken in the second trimester of pregnancy. This TCR derives from a female donor with multiple sclerosis, enrolled in a pregnancy study. In this chain, TRBV6-1 is recombined with TRBJ1-5; the D gene lacks a confident call. The DNA sequence follows: TGTGCCAGCAGTAAAAGAGCGGGTCAGCCCCAGCATTTT. Translation gives CASSKRAGQPQHF.